This is a list of T cell receptor beta chains from one sample in a study of T cell repertoires in cytomegalovirus infection. These TCRs' antigens remain unknown. TCRdb recomputed calls from the reads with MiXCR, one row per CDR3 protein. The sample lists about 830,000 distinct CDR3 sequences, 30% to 35% seen once, with over 10% in the top ten. Sequences were derived from cultured CD8+ T cells from PBMCs, sampled from culture after CMV antigen stimulation. Receptors were obtained from a human donor in good health (CMV status not recorded). Some clones in this sample may be carry-over from other donors' samples. Each CDR3 is given without its conserved first and last residue.

j_call,v_call,cdr3_aa
TRBJ2-6,TRBV12-3/TRBV12-4,ASSLAAVLGANVLT
TRBJ2-2,TRBV7-4,ASSLVWGTGELF
TRBJ2-2,TRBV7-9,ARSRREFNTGELF
TRBJ2-2,TRBV12-5,ASGFSTGELF
TRBJ1-2,TRBV12-3/TRBV12-4,ASRVVGAAYGYT
TRBJ2-1,TRBV7-8,ASSLGVQGGDEQF
TRBJ2-2,TRBV4-1,ASSQKRGPGELF
TRBJ1-2,TRBV19,ASTRDLFGGNYGYT
TRBJ2-5,TRBV2,ASRPDGYQETQY
TRBJ1-2,TRBV25-1,ASKGGIYGYT
TRBJ2-2,TRBV19,ASSPRGLAGANTGELF
TRBJ2-1,TRBV13,ASSLGEGGPTYNEQF
TRBJ1-1,TRBV6-2/TRBV6-3,AISLGQTTEAF
TRBJ1-1,TRBV5-1,ASRGPWNTEAF
TRBJ1-2,TRBV19,ASSIDPGTVYGYT
TRBJ2-5,TRBV5-4,ATLVWGQGQETQY
TRBJ2-1,TRBV7-6,ASRLAGSLNPTYNEQF
TRBJ2-3,TRBV27,ASSLDRSATQY
TRBJ2-1,TRBV7-2,ASSRRLAGGHNEQF
TRBJ2-1,TRBV14,ASSQVGGGDEQF
TRBJ1-5,TRBV19,ARDPGLSNQPQH
TRBJ1-1,TRBV7-8,ASSLGTGRGYPEAF
TRBJ2-1,TRBV2,ASRADGPNEQF
TRBJ1-5,TRBV6-2/TRBV6-3,ASSLVTGGVGNQPQH
TRBJ2-6,TRBV7-2,AMTVLRWVNVLT
TRBJ2-5,TRBV4-3,ASSQGTDSAETQY
TRBJ2-2,TRBV4-3,ASSQGQGETGELF
TRBJ1-5,TRBV20-1,SARGRTGSSNQPQH
TRBJ1-5,TRBV19,ASSIGGPPQH
TRBJ1-6,TRBV6-5,ASSYEGLGYNSPLH
TRBJ2-5,TRBV6-2/TRBV6-3,ASSMEALAGTKQETQY
TRBJ1-4,TRBV27,ASSSPGQRDEKLF
TRBJ2-5,TRBV7-9,AEGQGFGTQY
TRBJ1-1,TRBV27,ASSLSDGLNTEAF
TRBJ2-7,TRBV6-1,ASNILASLEQY
TRBJ2-7,TRBV10-3,AIRSPELAGGGSVYEQY
TRBJ2-1,TRBV6-5,ASSYSGQTYNEQF
TRBJ1-5,TRBV7-6,ASSSSGLDQPQH
TRBJ1-4,TRBV6-5,ASSEDKLATNEKLF
TRBJ2-7,TRBV27,ASSFQDRSSYEQY
TRBJ1-1,TRBV6-6,VSYWTVMNTEAF
TRBJ2-1,TRBV27,ASSPPPRSSYNEQF
TRBJ2-1,TRBV4-1,ASSLGSDGNPYNEQF
TRBJ2-7,TRBV28,ASSFSGTGLLYEQY
TRBJ1-2,TRBV7-9,ASSWGAGRSCGYT
TRBJ1-2,TRBV9,ASSVVPGQGYGYT
TRBJ1-2,TRBV20-1,SAREVRTGNYGYT